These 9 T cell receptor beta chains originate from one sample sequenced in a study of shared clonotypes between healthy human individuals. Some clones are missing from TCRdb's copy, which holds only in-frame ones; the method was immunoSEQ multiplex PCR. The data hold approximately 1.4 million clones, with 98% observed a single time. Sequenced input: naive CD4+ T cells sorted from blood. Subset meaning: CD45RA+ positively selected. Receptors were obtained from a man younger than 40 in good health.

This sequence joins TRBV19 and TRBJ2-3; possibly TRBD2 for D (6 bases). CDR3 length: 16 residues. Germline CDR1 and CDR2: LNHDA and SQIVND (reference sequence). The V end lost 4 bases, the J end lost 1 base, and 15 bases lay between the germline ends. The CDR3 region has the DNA TGTGCCAGTAGTAGTTATAGCGGCCCCGGCACAGATACGCAGTATTTT. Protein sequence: CASSSYSGPGTDTQYF. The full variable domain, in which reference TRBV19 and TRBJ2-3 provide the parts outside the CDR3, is DGGITQSPKYLFRKEGQNVTLSCEQNLNHDAMYWYRQDPGQGLRLIYYSQIVNDFQKGDIAEGYSVSREKKESFPLTVTSAQKNPTAFYLCASSSYSGPGTDTQYFGPGTRLTVL.

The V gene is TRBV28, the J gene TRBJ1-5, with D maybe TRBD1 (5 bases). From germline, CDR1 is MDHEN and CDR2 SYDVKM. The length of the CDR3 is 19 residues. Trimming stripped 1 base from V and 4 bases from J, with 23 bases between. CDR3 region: CASSLSLGNLPQGNQPQHF. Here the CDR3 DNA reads TGTGCCAGCAGTTTATCATTGGGGAACCTACCCCAGGGTAATCAGCCCCAGCATTTT.

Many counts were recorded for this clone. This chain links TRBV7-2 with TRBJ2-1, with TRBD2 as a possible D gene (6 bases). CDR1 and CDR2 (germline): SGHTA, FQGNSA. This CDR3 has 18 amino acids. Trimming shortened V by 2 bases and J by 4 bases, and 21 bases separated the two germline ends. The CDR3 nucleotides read TGTGCCAGCAGCTTATCCGCTCTGGCGGGATGGTCGTACAATGAGCAGTTCTTC. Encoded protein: CASSLSALAGWSYNEQFF.

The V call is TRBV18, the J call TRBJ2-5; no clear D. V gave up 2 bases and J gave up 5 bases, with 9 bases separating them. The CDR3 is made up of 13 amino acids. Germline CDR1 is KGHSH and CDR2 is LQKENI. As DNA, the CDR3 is TGTGCCAGCTCACCAGAGTGGTCCGAGACCCAGTACTTC. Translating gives CASSPEWSETQYF.

CDR3 nucleotides: TGCAGCGGGGGGACACAAAATCAAGAGACCCAGTACTTC. Translating gives CSGGTQNQETQYF. The V and J genes are TRBV29-1 and TRBJ2-5, with D possibly TRBD1 on 6 matching bases. The germline gives CDR1 SQVTM, CDR2 ANQGSEA. V gave up 7 bases and J gave up 2 bases, with 14 bases separating them. The CDR3 length is 13 residues.

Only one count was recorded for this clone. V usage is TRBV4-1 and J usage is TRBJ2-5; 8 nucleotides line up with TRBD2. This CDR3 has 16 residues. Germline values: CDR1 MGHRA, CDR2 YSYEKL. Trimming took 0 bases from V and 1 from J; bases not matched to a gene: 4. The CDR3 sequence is CASSQDSAGGQETQYF. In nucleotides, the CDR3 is TGCGCCAGCAGCCAAGATTCTGCGGGGGGCCAAGAGACCCAGTACTTC.

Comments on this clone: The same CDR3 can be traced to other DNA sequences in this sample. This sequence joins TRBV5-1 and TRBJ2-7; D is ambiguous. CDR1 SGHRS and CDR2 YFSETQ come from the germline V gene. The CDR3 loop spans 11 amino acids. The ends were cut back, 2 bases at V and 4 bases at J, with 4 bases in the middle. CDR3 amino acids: CASSFDYEQYF. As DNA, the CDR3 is TGCGCCAGCAGCTTTGATTACGAGCAGTACTTC.

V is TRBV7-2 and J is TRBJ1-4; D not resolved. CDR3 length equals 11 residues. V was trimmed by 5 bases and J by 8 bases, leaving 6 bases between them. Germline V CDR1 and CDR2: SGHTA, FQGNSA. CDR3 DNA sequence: TGTGCCAGCAGCCGGACGGAAAAACTGTTTTTT. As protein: CASSRTEKLFF.

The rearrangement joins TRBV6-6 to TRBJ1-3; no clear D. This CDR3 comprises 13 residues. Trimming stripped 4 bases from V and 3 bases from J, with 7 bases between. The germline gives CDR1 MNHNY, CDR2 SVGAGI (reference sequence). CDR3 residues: CASSFRGGNTIYF. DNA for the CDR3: TGTGCCAGCAGTTTCCGAGGTGGAAACACCATATATTTT.